This T cell receptor (beta chain) was obtained from a study of shared clonotypes between healthy human individuals. Findings of the study overall: A reduction in generation probabilities was seen for non-shared clonotypes relative to those shared by all four donors. Approximately 5% of naive CD4 clonotypes were shared across a handful of donors.

Data came from immunoSEQ multiplex PCR; TCRdb stores just in-frame clones and leaves some out. Of about 2.4 million clones in the sample, over 85% are singletons; the top ten hold around 0.4%. Per germline, CDR1 MNHEY and CDR2 SVGAGI. There are 16 residues in the CDR3. The ends were cut back, 0 bases at V and 4 bases at J, with 16 bases in the middle. In regard to this clone: Its antigen remains unidentified.

This clonotype was sampled from a man aged 18 to 29 in good health. Some clones in this sample may be carry-over from other donors' samples. Source material: naive CD4+ T cells from PBMCs. Subset noted: CD45RA+ positively selected. This chain uses TRBV6-5 with TRBJ2-7; D perhaps matches TRBD2 (7 bases). The CDR3 loop reads CASSYSLGGEDYEQYF. The CDR3 bases are TGTGCCAGCAGTTACTCTCTAGGGGGGGAGGATTACGAGCAGTACTTC.